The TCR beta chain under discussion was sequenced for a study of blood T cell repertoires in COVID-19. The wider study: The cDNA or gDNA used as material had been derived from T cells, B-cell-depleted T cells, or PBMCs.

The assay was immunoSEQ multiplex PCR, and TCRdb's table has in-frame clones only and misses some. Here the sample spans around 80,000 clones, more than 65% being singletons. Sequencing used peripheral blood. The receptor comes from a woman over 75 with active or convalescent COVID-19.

CDR3 sequence: CASSQTRESGNTIYF. The CDR3, as DNA: TGCGCCAGCAGCCAAACGAGGGAGAGTGGAAACACCATATATTTT. V is TRBV4-3 and J is TRBJ1-3; no firm D call. V gave up 2 bases and J gave up 3 bases, with 11 bases separating them. The germline CDR1 and CDR2 sequences are LGHNA and YSLEER. The CDR3 is 15 amino acids.